The clone carrying this TCR beta chain showed up just a few times. Its matching antigen is unknown. This entry comes from a study of T-cell memory formation after mild COVID-19. Study-level results: CD8+ contracting clones occupied EMRA, while CD4+ ones occupied mainly CM and EM.

Germline V gene sequence: CDR1 SGHDT, CDR2 YYEEEE. The length of the CDR3 is 19 residues. V lost 4 bases and J lost 0; bases outside the gene matches: 15. Each CDR3 protein gets one entry after TCRdb re-called the 5' RACE reads with MiXCR. The sample shows approximately 300,000 distinct CDR3 sequences, approximately 16% of them seen only once. This TCR derives from a man aged 18-30 years who had mild COVID-19 (a few samples of this study predate the infection). Cell type and time point are not known. V gene TRBV5-6 combines with J gene TRBJ2-4; TRBD2 agrees at 8 bases. Material for sequencing was PBMCs or a T cell subset sorted from them (not recorded which). The CDR3 is CASSPLAGGPGLAKNIQYF. The CDR3 bases are TGTGCCAGCAGCCCCCTCGCGGGGGGTCCTGGGTTAGCCAAAAACATTCAGTACTTC.